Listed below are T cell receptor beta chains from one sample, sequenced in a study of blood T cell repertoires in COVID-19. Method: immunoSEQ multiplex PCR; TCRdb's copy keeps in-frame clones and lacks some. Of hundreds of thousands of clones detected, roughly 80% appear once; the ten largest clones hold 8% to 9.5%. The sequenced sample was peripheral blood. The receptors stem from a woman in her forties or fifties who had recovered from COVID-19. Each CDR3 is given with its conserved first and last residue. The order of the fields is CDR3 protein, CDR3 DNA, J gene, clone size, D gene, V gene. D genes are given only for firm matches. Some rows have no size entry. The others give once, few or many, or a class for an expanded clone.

CASSLLQGDEQYF	TGTGCCAGCAGTTTACTACAGGGTGATGAGCAGTACTTC	TRBJ2-7	.	.	TRBV27
CASSSRDRGATYEQYF	TGTGCCAGCAGCAGCCGGGACAGGGGTGCCACCTACGAGCAGTACTTC	TRBJ2-7	.	TRBD1	TRBV7-8
CATEQSVLNTGELFF	TGTGCCACCGAACAGTCTGTACTGAACACCGGGGAGCTGTTTTTT	TRBJ2-2	.	.	TRBV24-1
CATSTGRGSTEAFF	TGTGCCACCAGCACCGGGCGCGGGAGCACTGAAGCTTTCTTT	TRBJ1-1	.	.	TRBV15
CASSQAQGLNQPQHF	TGCGCCAGCAGCCAAGCACAGGGCCTCAATCAGCCCCAGCATTTT	TRBJ1-5	.	.	TRBV4-3
CASSYSPGALYEQYF	TGTGCCAGCAGTTACTCGCCAGGGGCACTCTACGAGCAGTACTTC	TRBJ2-7	.	.	TRBV6-2/TRBV6-3
CASSSFRKGGYTF	TGTGCCAGCAGTTCATTCAGGAAGGGGGGCTACACCTTC	TRBJ1-2	.	.	TRBV28
CASSVGLAKNIQYF	TGTGCCAGCAGCGTAGGACTAGCCAAAAACATTCAGTACTTC	TRBJ2-4	.	.	TRBV9
CASSLAFTGIRQPQHF	TGTGCCAGCAGCCTCGCGTTCACAGGAATTCGTCAGCCCCAGCATTTT	TRBJ1-5	.	.	TRBV28
CASTASRRSTASGANVLTF	TGTGCCAGCACCGCCTCACGTCGTAGCACCGCCTCTGGGGCCAACGTCCTGACTTTC	TRBJ2-6	.	.	TRBV27
CASSLLAGGKGQETQYF	TGTGCCAGCAGCCTACTAGCGGGAGGAAAAGGGCAAGAGACCCAGTACTTC	TRBJ2-5	.	TRBD2	TRBV7-9
CASSIVGVETQYF	TGTGCCAGTAGTATTGTTGGAGTGGAGACCCAGTACTTC	TRBJ2-5	.	.	TRBV19
CASGRGINQPQHF	TGTGCCAGCGGCAGGGGTATCAATCAGCCCCAGCATTTT	TRBJ1-5	few	.	TRBV28
CASSAGGQPQHF	TGTGCCAGCAGTGCCGGCGGGCAGCCCCAGCATTTT	TRBJ1-5	.	.	TRBV27
CASSLGQGPEAFF	TGTGCCAGCAGCCTTGGACAGGGCCCTGAAGCTTTCTTT	TRBJ1-1	.	TRBD1	TRBV7-9
CASSVNRGSSGNTIYF	TGTGCCAGCAGCGTTAACAGGGGGAGCTCTGGAAACACCATATATTTT	TRBJ1-3	.	TRBD1	TRBV7-2
CASTTPNEQFF	TGTGCCAGCACTACCCCCAATGAGCAGTTCTTC	TRBJ2-1	.	.	TRBV28
CASSLRAPVEGLPPNGYTF	TGTGCCAGCAGCTTGAGGGCCCCAGTTGAGGGACTACCACCAAATGGCTACACCTTC	TRBJ1-2	.	.	TRBV7-2
CASSQNEGGPYF	TGTGCCAGCAGCCAAAACGAAGGGGGACCGTACTTC	TRBJ2-7	.	.	TRBV5-5
CASSQGQTGNQPQHF	TGTGCCAGCAGTCAGGGACAGACGGGCAATCAGCCCCAGCATTTT	TRBJ1-5	.	TRBD1	TRBV2
CASSQEDYTGELFF	TGTGCCAGCAGCCAGGAAGACTACACCGGGGAGCTGTTTTTT	TRBJ2-2	once	.	TRBV3-1/TRBV3-2
CSVEEGGVYEQYF	TGCAGCGTTGAAGAGGGAGGCGTCTACGAGCAGTACTTC	TRBJ2-7	.	.	TRBV29-1
CASSPKTGISGNTIYF	TGTGCCAGCAGCCCCAAGACCGGGATCTCTGGAAACACCATATATTTT	TRBJ1-3	.	.	TRBV7-2
CASSYPRSNRGTEAFF	TGTGCCAGCAGTTACCCCAGATCCAACAGGGGCACTGAAGCTTTCTTT	TRBJ1-1	.	TRBD1	TRBV6-2/TRBV6-3
CASRKGQGNEKLFF	TGCGCCAGCAGAAAGGGACAGGGGAATGAAAAACTGTTTTTT	TRBJ1-4	.	TRBD1	TRBV5-1
CASSLRDADTQYF	TGTGCCAGCAGTTTGAGGGATGCAGATACGCAGTATTTT	TRBJ2-3	.	.	TRBV6-5
CASSLYGQRKLILDNEQFF	TGTGCCAGCAGTTTATACGGCCAGAGGAAGCTAATACTTGACAATGAGCAGTTCTTC	TRBJ2-1	.	.	TRBV28
CASSQGQGSAYEQYF	TGCGCCAGCAGCCAGGGGCAGGGTTCTGCCTACGAGCAGTACTTC	TRBJ2-7	.	.	TRBV4-3
CANTPLPGNTEAFF	TGTGCCAACACCCCTTTACCGGGGAACACTGAAGCTTTCTTT	TRBJ1-1	.	.	TRBV18
CASSLSRDRWGYEQYF	TGTGCCAGCAGTTTATCGAGGGATAGGTGGGGCTACGAGCAGTACTTC	TRBJ2-7	.	.	TRBV27
CASTPGAYPNQPQHF	TGTGCCAGCACCCCAGGGGCTTACCCCAATCAGCCCCAGCATTTT	TRBJ1-5	.	.	TRBV6-2/TRBV6-3
CSVLRDSNEAFF	TGCAGCGTTCTGCGAGACTCTAATGAAGCTTTCTTT	TRBJ1-1	.	.	TRBV29-1
CASSRRSNEQFF	TGCGCCAGCAGCCGGAGATCCAATGAGCAGTTCTTC	TRBJ2-1	.	.	TRBV4-1
CASRDRGPSQHF	TGTGCCAGTAGGGACAGGGGACCCTCCCAGCATTTT	TRBJ1-5	.	TRBD1	TRBV19
CASSQRGSDTIYF	TGTGCCAGCAGCCAACGGGGGTCGGACACCATATATTTT	TRBJ1-3	once	.	TRBV3-1/TRBV3-2
CASNDGTTNEKLFF	TGTGCCAGCAACGACGGGACAACTAATGAAAAACTGTTTTTT	TRBJ1-4	.	.	TRBV28
CASSQGRSGVNEQFF	TGCGCCAGCAGCCAAGGACGTAGCGGGGTCAATGAGCAGTTCTTC	TRBJ2-1	once	TRBD2	TRBV4-3
CASRELQGSTEAFF	TGTGCCAGCAGAGAATTACAGGGGAGCACTGAAGCTTTCTTT	TRBJ1-1	.	TRBD1	TRBV28
CASSSGQGYLNSPLHF	TGTGCCAGCAGTTCGGGACAGGGGTATTTGAATTCACCCCTCCACTTT	TRBJ1-6	.	TRBD1	TRBV6-6
CASSQGFYEQYF	TGTGCCAGCAGTCAGGGGTTCTACGAGCAGTACTTC	TRBJ2-7	few	.	TRBV6-6
CASKRGGGNDGELFF	TGTGCCAGCAAACGGGGCGGGGGGAATGACGGGGAGCTGTTTTTT	TRBJ2-2	.	TRBD2	TRBV7-2
CASSPPSLNEQYF	TGTGCCAGCTCACCACCGTCTCTTAACGAGCAGTACTTC	TRBJ2-7	.	.	TRBV18
CASSLFRLGGSPLHF	TGTGCCAGCAGCTTATTCAGGCTCGGCGGGTCACCCCTCCACTTT	TRBJ1-6	.	.	TRBV7-8
CASSPSAGEVYF	TGTGCCAGCTCACCATCGGCGGGAGAGGTGTATTTT	TRBJ2-3	.	TRBD2	TRBV18
CATSDGDRGKETQYF	TGTGCCACCAGTGATGGAGACAGGGGGAAAGAGACCCAGTACTTC	TRBJ2-5	.	TRBD1	TRBV24-1
CASSYGQGAYNEQFF	TGTGCCAGCAGTTACGGGCAGGGCGCCTACAATGAGCAGTTCTTC	TRBJ2-1	.	.	TRBV6-2/TRBV6-3